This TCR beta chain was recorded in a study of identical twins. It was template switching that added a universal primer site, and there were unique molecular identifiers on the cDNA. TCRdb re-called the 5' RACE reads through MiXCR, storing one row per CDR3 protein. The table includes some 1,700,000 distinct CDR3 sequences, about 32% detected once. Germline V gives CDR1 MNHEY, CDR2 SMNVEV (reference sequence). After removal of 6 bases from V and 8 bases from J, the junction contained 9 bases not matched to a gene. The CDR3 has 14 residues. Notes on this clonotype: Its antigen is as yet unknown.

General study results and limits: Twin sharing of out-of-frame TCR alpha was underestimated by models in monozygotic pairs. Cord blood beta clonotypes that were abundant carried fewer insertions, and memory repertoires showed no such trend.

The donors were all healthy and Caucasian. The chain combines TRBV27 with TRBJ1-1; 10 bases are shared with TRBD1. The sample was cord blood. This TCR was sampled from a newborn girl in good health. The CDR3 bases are TGTGCCAGCAGCCCGCTGACAGGGGGCAGAGAAGCTTTCTTT. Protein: CASSPLTGGREAFF.